The present entry profiles one T cell receptor (beta chain) with its context. The germline CDR1 and CDR2 sequences are SGHRS and YFSETQ. This CDR3 spans 16 amino acids. This sample was included in a study of blood T cells in healthy people across ages. The use of a sample-barcoded 5' primer and a J-beta primer mix characterized a second PCR of about 6 to 11 cycles. From the 5' RACE reads, TCRdb called clonotypes with MiXCR, one entry per CDR3 protein. Among about 780,000 distinct CDR3 sequences listed, about 45% were seen once. The sequence was obtained from a man older than 75 in good health. The chain carries TRBV5-1 and TRBJ2-1, with 10 bases lining up with TRBD2. Matching the DNA end better, TRBJ2-7 makes the J call doubtful. The source material was blood. The CDR3 DNA reads as TGCGCCAGCAGCTTGACTAGCGGGATAGCCTACAATGAGCAGTACTTC. It codes for CASSLTSGIAYNEQYF.